The rows below give T cell receptor beta chains drawn from one sample of a study of T cell responses to AZD1222 COVID-19 vaccine. Clones were sequenced by immunoSEQ multiplex PCR, and TCRdb holds only the in-frame ones, with some missing. The sample holds over 150,000 clones, about nine tenths seen once. Sequencing was performed on peripheral blood, taken on day 0 of AZD1222 vaccination. Every receptor here comes from an adult in good health. Both conserved end residues are part of each CDR3. Each record gives: CDR3 protein, CDR3 DNA, J gene, D gene, V gene, clone size. D genes are given only for firm matches. The size entry is marked missing in some rows and otherwise reads once, few, many or a size class.

CASGLLGGTQYF	TGTGCTAGTGGTTTGCTGGGGGGTACGCAGTATTTT	TRBJ2-3	-	TRBV12-5	-
CASSRGQAPYGYTF	TGTGCCAGCAGCCGGGGACAGGCTCCCTATGGCTACACCTTC	TRBJ1-2	TRBD1	TRBV5-6	-
CASSAPPGEMNTEAFF	TGTGCCAGCAGTGCCCCCCCGGGGGAAATGAACACTGAAGCTTTCTTT	TRBJ1-1	-	TRBV6-1	-
CASGRGAADTQYF	TGCGCCAGCGGGCGGGGGGCAGCAGATACGCAGTATTTT	TRBJ2-3	TRBD2	TRBV5-1	-
CASSRTGAYEQYF	TGTGCCAGTAGTAGGACAGGGGCCTACGAGCAGTACTTC	TRBJ2-7	TRBD1	TRBV19	-
CASSFLAGSSYEQYF	TGCGCCAGCAGCTTTCTCGCAGGGAGCTCCTACGAGCAGTACTTC	TRBJ2-7	-	TRBV5-1	-
CASSLIDTQYF	TGTGCCAGCAGCTTAATAGATACGCAGTATTTT	TRBJ2-3	-	TRBV7-9	-
CASSPDYSNQPQHF	TGTGCCAGCTCACCGGATTATAGCAATCAGCCCCAGCATTTT	TRBJ1-5	-	TRBV18	few
CASSGDRNTEAFF	TGTGCCAGCAGTGGAGACCGAAACACTGAAGCTTTCTTT	TRBJ1-1	-	TRBV2	-
CASSQVGGLETQYF	TGTGCCAGCAGCCAAGTAGGAGGATTAGAGACCCAGTACTTC	TRBJ2-5	-	TRBV3-1/TRBV3-2	-
CASSWGTSGVEYF	TGTGCCAGCAGCTGGGGGACTAGCGGGGTCGAGTACTTC	TRBJ2-7	TRBD2	TRBV5-6	-
CASSFTVGTEAFF	TGTGCCAGCAGTTTTACAGTGGGCACTGAAGCTTTCTTT	TRBJ1-1	-	TRBV12-3/TRBV12-4	once
CASSPNENTEAFF	TGTGCCAGCTCACCAAATGAGAACACTGAAGCTTTCTTT	TRBJ1-1	-	TRBV18	-
CASSPDSWTLAFEQFF	TGTGCCAGCAGCCCCGACTCTTGGACTCTGGCTTTTGAGCAGTTCTTC	TRBJ2-1	-	TRBV11-1	-
CASSLAAGGLETQYF	TGTGCCAGCAGCTTAGCAGCGGGGGGGCTGGAGACCCAGTACTTC	TRBJ2-5	TRBD2	TRBV7-2	-
CASSPTLNTEAFF	TGTGCCAGCAGCCCTACTTTGAACACTGAAGCTTTCTTT	TRBJ1-1	-	TRBV5-6	-
CASSPGASRDTGELFF	TGTGCCAGCTCACCGGGGGCCTCCAGGGACACCGGGGAGCTGTTTTTT	TRBJ2-2	-	TRBV18	-
CASSREGSGNEQFF	TGTGCCAGCAGTCGAGAGGGATCAGGCAATGAGCAGTTCTTC	TRBJ2-1	-	TRBV2	few
CASSTSRNEQFF	TGTGCCAGCAGCACGAGTCGTAATGAGCAGTTCTTC	TRBJ2-1	-	TRBV7-8	-
CASSSYGGEAGELFF	TGTGCCAGCAGCTCTTACGGGGGGGAAGCCGGGGAGCTGTTTTTT	TRBJ2-2	TRBD2	TRBV7-3	-
CASSSTQGINYGYTF	TGTGCCAGCAGTTCTACTCAGGGGATTAACTATGGCTACACCTTC	TRBJ1-2	-	TRBV11-2	-
CASSPDRGRYEQYF	TGTGCCAGCAGCCCGGACAGGGGAAGGTACGAGCAGTACTTC	TRBJ2-7	TRBD1	TRBV11-2	-
CASSLEIPSDTQYF	TGTGCCAGCAGCTTAGAAATCCCATCAGATACGCAGTATTTT	TRBJ2-3	-	TRBV7-9	-
CASSQNPSDTQYF	TGTGCCAGCAGCCAGAATCCTAGCGATACGCAGTATTTT	TRBJ2-3	-	TRBV14	once
CASSFTGGNSPLHF	TGTGCCAGCAGCTTCACAGGGGGAAATTCACCCCTCCACTTT	TRBJ1-6	TRBD1	TRBV5-6	-